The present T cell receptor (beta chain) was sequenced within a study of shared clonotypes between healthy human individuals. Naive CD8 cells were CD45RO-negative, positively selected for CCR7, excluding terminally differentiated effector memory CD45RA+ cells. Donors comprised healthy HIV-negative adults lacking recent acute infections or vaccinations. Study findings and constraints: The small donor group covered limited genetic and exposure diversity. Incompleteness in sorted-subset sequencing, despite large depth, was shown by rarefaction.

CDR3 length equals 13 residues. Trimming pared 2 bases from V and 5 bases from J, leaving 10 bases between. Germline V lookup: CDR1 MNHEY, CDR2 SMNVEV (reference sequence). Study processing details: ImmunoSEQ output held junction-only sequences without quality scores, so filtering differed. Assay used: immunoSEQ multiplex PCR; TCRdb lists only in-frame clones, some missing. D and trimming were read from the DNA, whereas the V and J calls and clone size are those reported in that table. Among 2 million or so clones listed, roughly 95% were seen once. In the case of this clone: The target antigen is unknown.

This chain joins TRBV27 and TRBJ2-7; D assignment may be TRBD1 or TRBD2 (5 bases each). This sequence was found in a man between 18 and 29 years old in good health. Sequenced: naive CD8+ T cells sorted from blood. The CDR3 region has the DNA TGTGCCAGCAGTTTAGGGGGTTACGACGAGCAGTACTTC. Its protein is CASSLGGYDEQYF.